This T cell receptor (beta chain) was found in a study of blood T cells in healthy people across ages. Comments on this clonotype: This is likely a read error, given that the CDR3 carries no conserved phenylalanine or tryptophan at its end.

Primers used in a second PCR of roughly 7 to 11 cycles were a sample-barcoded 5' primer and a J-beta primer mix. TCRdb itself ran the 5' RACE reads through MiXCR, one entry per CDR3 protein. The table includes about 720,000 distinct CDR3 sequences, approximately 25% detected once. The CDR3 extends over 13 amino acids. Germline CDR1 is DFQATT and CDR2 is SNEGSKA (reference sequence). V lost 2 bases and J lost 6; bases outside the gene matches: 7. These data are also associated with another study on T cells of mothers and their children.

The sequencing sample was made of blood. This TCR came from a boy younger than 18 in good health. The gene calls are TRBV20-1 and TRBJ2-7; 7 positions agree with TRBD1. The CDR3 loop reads CSARSRGPIEQYC. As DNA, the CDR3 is TGCAGTGCTAGATCTAGGGGGCCGATCGAGCAGTACTGC.